Each of the 28 T cell receptor beta chains below was sequenced from the same sample in a study of tumor and adjacent non-tumor tissue in lung cancer. The template was RNA from unsorted bulk tissue. More than 3 cm separated this lung sample from the edge of the tumor. Three rounds of nested PCR, following a modified ARM-PCR protocol, produced the TCRbeta library. TCRdb called the multiplex PCR reads again in MiXCR, with one record for every CDR3 protein. The sample shows fewer than 75,000 distinct CDR3 sequences, more than 75% of them seen only once. Sequenced: distant non-tumor lung tissue. Source of these receptors: a man aged 60 to 69 with non-small cell lung cancer.

About this clonotype itself: The junction and the germline gene differ at one end; a read error may be behind it. V gene TRBV5-4 combines with J gene TRBJ2-7; no firm D call. CDR3 length equals 13 residues. The V gene's germline CDR1 is SGHNT and CDR2 YYREEE (reference sequence). CDR3 coding DNA: TGTGCCGGCAGCTTGACGAGGTCAAACGGGCAGTACTTC. Amino acid sequence: CAGSLTRSNGQYF.

This chain joins TRBV6-1 and TRBJ2-4; D not resolved. The germline gives CDR1 MNHNS, CDR2 SASEGT. The CDR3 has 13 residues. The CDR3 here is CAGSMEAKNIQYF. Written as DNA, the CDR3 is TGTGCGGGCAGTATGGAGGCCAAAAACATTCAGTACTTC.

Note on this clonotype: Its ends do not fully match the called genes, so a read error is possible. V and J are TRBV11-3 and TRBJ2-5, with D unresolved. CDR1 is SGHNT and CDR2 is YENEEA in the germline V gene. This CDR3 comprises 15 residues. This chain's CDR3 is CVSSLAPNSQESQYF. The CDR3 DNA sequence: TGTGTCAGCAGCTTAGCCCCGAACAGTCAAGAGAGCCAGTACTTC.

There are many counts of this clonotype. The V and J genes are TRBV24-1 and TRBJ2-1; 8 positions agree with TRBD1. The ends lost 4 bases at V and 3 bases at J; junction bases unmatched: 7. The CDR3 has 16 amino acids. Germline V gene sequence: CDR1 KGHDR, CDR2 SFDVKD. CDR3 protein: CATSDSQGGYYNEQFF. CDR3 sequence (DNA): TGTGCCACCAGTGACTCACAGGGGGGCTACTACAATGAGCAGTTCTTC.

Concerning this clonotype itself: The final CDR3 position lacks the conserved phenylalanine or tryptophan, pointing to a likely read error. The rearrangement links TRBV10-3 to TRBJ2-4; D is possibly TRBD1 or TRBD2 (5 bases each). CDR1 and CDR2 (germline): ENHRY, SYGVKD. The CDR3 runs 14 residues. CDR3 nucleotides: TGTACCTTCAATGGGGACGGAGGAAAAAACATTCAGTACTCC. This encodes CTFNGDGGKNIQYS.

Comment on this clonotype: One junction end does not reproduce the germline sequence, and a read error may be involved. In DNA, the CDR3 is TGTGTCAGCAAGGTTGGCAAGGTGAATGAAGCTTTCTTT. Its translation: CVSKVGKVNEAFF. The chain employs TRBV12-3 or TRBV12-4 and TRBJ1-1; D remains ambiguous. CDR3 length: 13 amino acids.

J is TRBJ1-5 and V is TRBV6-1, with D tentatively TRBD1 (5 bases). V lost 6 bases, J lost 3 bases, and 18 bases lay in between. CDR3 length: 16 residues. Per germline, CDR1 MNHNS and CDR2 SASEGT. CDR3 in amino acids: CASRQARGSLNQPQHF. In nucleotides, the CDR3 is TGTGCCAGCAGACAAGCGAGGGGCAGCCTCAATCAGCCCCAGCATTTT.

As regards this clonotype: The junction and the germline gene differ at one end; a read error may be behind it. The genes are TRBV10-2 and TRBJ1-6; D gene uncertain. The CDR3 is 13 amino acids. CDR1 WSHSY and CDR2 SAAADI come from the germline V gene. CDR3 bases: TGCGTCAGCATAGACGGCTATAATTCACCCCTCCACTTT. Protein sequence: CVSIDGYNSPLHF.

To note about this clonotype: Since no conserved phenylalanine or tryptophan closes the CDR3, a read error is the likely cause. The chain links TRBV30 to TRBJ2-7, with D maybe TRBD2 (6 bases). The CDR3 contains 15 residues. V shed 4 bases and J shed 3 bases, with 19 bases lying between them. Germline V gene data show CDR1 as GTSNPN and CDR2 as SVGIG (reference sequence). CDR3 protein: CAWNSPEAGFYEQYL. The DNA for the CDR3 is TGTGCCTGGAACTCCCCGGAGGCGGGATTCTACGAGCAGTACCTC.

This clonotype was counted ten times or more. The chain joins TRBV24-1 to TRBJ2-5; the D is unclear. V shed 1 base and J shed 5 bases, with 7 bases lying between them. The CDR3 has 13 residues. Germline V gene data show CDR1 as KGHDR and CDR2 as SFDVKD. The DNA for the CDR3 is TGTGCCACCAGTGATTTAGGAAGGGAGACCCAGTACTTC. Translated, it gives CATSDLGRETQYF.

This clonotype was seen only a few times. The chain combines TRBV7-3 with TRBJ2-2; perhaps TRBD2 as D (5 bases). The CDR3 is made up of 15 amino acids. Germline assignment: CDR1 SGHTA and CDR2 FQGTGA. V lost 5 bases and J 0 bases, leaving 10 bases between the germline ends. Here the CDR3 reads CASSPGETNTGELFF. In DNA, the CDR3 is TGTGCCAGCAGCCCCGGGGAAACGAACACCGGGGAGCTGTTTTTT.

Remarks on this clonotype: The junction departs from germline at one end; a sequencing error may be responsible. The chain employs TRBV11-1 and TRBJ2-2; possible D gene TRBD2, 6 bases. Germline V CDR1 and CDR2: SGHAT, FQDESV (reference sequence). This CDR3 has 14 amino acids. CDR3 region: CASSYSSGTRELLF. CDR3 nucleotides: TGTGCCAGCAGCTATAGTAGTGGCACACGGGAGCTGTTATTT.

This clonotype was seen a handful of times. A junction end diverges from the germline sequence, so it may reflect a read error. The V call is TRBV11-3, the J call TRBJ2-3, with TRBD2 matching 11 bases. Per germline, CDR1 SGHNT and CDR2 YENEEA. CDR3 length equals 16 residues. The CDR3 reads CVSSPGTSGVTNTQYF. CDR3 nucleotides: TGTGTCAGCAGCCCAGGGACTAGCGGTGTCACAAATACGCAGTATTTT.

This clonotype was counted a few times. V usage is TRBV29-1 and J usage is TRBJ2-1, with D hard to call. The CDR3 is made up of 13 amino acids. V shed 7 bases and J shed 1 base, with 11 bases lying between them. Germline lookup yields CDR1 SQVTM and CDR2 ANQGSEA. CDR3 DNA: TGCAGCGGGGCCTGGTTGTCCTACAATGAGCAGTTCTTC. As protein: CSGAWLSYNEQFF.

About this clonotype itself: Its ends do not fully match the called genes, so a read error is possible. V usage is TRBV29-1 and J usage is TRBJ2-7; the match to TRBD1 covers 10 bases. Germline lookup yields CDR1 SQVTM and CDR2 ANQGSEA. The CDR3 totals 13 residues. CDR3 bases: TGCAGCGTTTCCCGGGGACAGGGGAACGACCAGTACTTC. It codes for CSVSRGQGNDQYF.

As for this clonotype: The junction departs from germline at one end; a sequencing error may be responsible. The rearrangement uses TRBV7-8 and TRBJ1-5; TRBD1 matches 12 bases. This CDR3 contains 16 residues. CDR1 and CDR2 from the germline V gene are SGHVS and FQNEAQ. The CDR3 loop reads CVSSPGDRGRRRPQHF. The CDR3 nucleotides read TGTGTCAGCAGCCCTGGGGACAGGGGGCGCCGGCGGCCCCAGCATTTT.

The chain has TRBV6-5 and TRBJ2-5; D is unclear. CDR3 length: 11 amino acids. Germline V CDR1 and CDR2: MNHEY, SVGAGI. The CDR3 is CDTRDTLTQYF. CDR3 in DNA: TGTGACACCAGAGACACGTTGACGCAGTACTTC.

This clonotype occurred once. The chain couples TRBV4-1 to TRBJ1-2; TRBD1 might be the D (5 bases). Trimming took off 2 bases at V and 2 bases at J, with 21 bases between the two ends. The CDR3 has 18 amino acids. Germline V gives CDR1 MGHRA, CDR2 YSYEKL. The CDR3 loop reads CASSQYTGSGCVNYGYTF. The CDR3 bases are TGCGCCAGCAGCCAATACACCGGGTCAGGGTGCGTCAACTATGGCTACACCTTC.

The chain combines TRBV12-3 or TRBV12-4 with TRBJ2-7; a weak D match, TRBD2 (5 bases). The CDR3 consists of 14 residues. DNA for the CDR3: TGTGCAATGAGTTTTCTTGGGAGCTCCTACGAGCAGTACTTC. Translation gives CAMSFLGSSYEQYF.

In the case of this clonotype: Germline is not matched at one junction end, which may reflect a read error. The V and J genes are TRBV11-1 and TRBJ2-2; possibly TRBD2 for D (6 bases). This CDR3 has 14 amino acids. Germline assignment: CDR1 SGHAT and CDR2 FQDESV (reference sequence). CDR3 DNA: TGTGCCAATAGCCATACTAGTGGCACCGGGGGGCTGTTTTTT. This gives the protein CANSHTSGTGGLFF.

About this clonotype itself: One junction end does not reproduce the germline sequence, and a read error may be involved. The J gene is TRBJ2-3, the V gene TRBV5-6, with D unclear. The germline CDR1 and CDR2 sequences are SGHDT and YYEEEE. CDR3 length equals 12 residues. In DNA, the CDR3 is TGTGCCAGTAGCTTTCGTGCAGATACGCAGTATTTT. Protein sequence: CASSFRADTQYF.

Points on this clonotype: The junction differs from germline at one of its ends, possibly a read error. The rearrangement uses TRBV6-2 or TRBV6-3 and TRBJ2-5; D possibly corresponds to TRBD2 (5 bases). The CDR3 has 18 amino acids. CDR1 and CDR2 from the germline V gene are MNHEY and SVGEGT. The CDR3 region is CASSYSSVPGKGFENQYF. As DNA, the CDR3 is TGTGCCAGCAGTTACTCGAGCGTCCCGGGAAAGGGATTCGAGAACCAGTACTTC.

In the case of this clonotype: One junction end disagrees with the germline gene, perhaps due to a read error. The rearrangement joins TRBV6-2 or TRBV6-3 to TRBJ2-7, with a possible D match to TRBD2 (6 bases). The CDR3 has 14 residues. Germline assignment: CDR1 MNHEY and CDR2 SVGEGT. This chain's CDR3 is CGSSSLASRYEQYF. CDR3 DNA sequence: TGTGGCAGCAGTTCGCTAGCGAGTCGGTACGAACAGTACTTC.

Of note for this clonotype: A much larger clone sits a single nucleotide away, making a read error possible. The chain joins TRBV20-1 to TRBJ2-7; D perhaps matches TRBD2 (6 bases). The CDR3 is 14 amino acids. The germline V gene encodes CDR1 DFQATT and CDR2 SNEGSKA (reference sequence). Trimming removed 2 bases at V and 2 bases at J, with 13 bases between. The CDR3 sequence is CSARLGRGTYEQYF. The CDR3 DNA is TGCAGTGCTAGATTGGGACGGGGGACCTACGAGCAGTACTTC.

On this clonotype: The junction differs from germline at one of its ends, possibly a read error. The chain employs TRBV5-4 and TRBJ1-1; maybe TRBD1 (6 bases). Germline lookup yields CDR1 SGHNT and CDR2 YYREEE (reference sequence). The CDR3 is 14 residues long. CDR3 sequence reads: CASSSQGRGTVAFF. The DNA of the CDR3 is TGTGCCAGTAGCTCGCAGGGGCGGGGAACTGTAGCTTTCTTT.

This clonotype was counted many times. The rearrangement joins TRBV10-3 to TRBJ2-5, with D maybe TRBD2 (5 bases). The CDR3 length is 15 residues. From germline, CDR1 is ENHRY and CDR2 SYGVKD. V gave up 3 bases and J gave up 3 bases, with 14 bases separating them. This CDR3 is CAISDELGKEETQYF. As DNA, the CDR3 is TGTGCCATCAGTGACGAACTAGGCAAAGAAGAGACCCAGTACTTC.

Details on this clonotype: The junction shows a germline mismatch at one end, possibly a read error. The chain combines TRBV30 with TRBJ1-6; D is perhaps TRBD1 (6 bases). The germline V gene has CDR1 GTSNPN and CDR2 SVGIG (reference sequence). The CDR3 is 20 amino acids. CDR3 sequence (DNA): TGTGCCTGGAGTGTTCCGGGACGGGGGCGATTAAGCTCCTATAATTCACCTCTCCGCTTT. Protein sequence: CAWSVPGRGRLSSYNSPLRF.

J is TRBJ2-2 and V is TRBV29-1; D ambiguous. Germline CDR1 reads SQVTM; CDR2 reads ANQGSEA. This CDR3 is 13 amino acids long. V lost 6 bases and J lost 7, with 15 bases in between. CDR3 sequence reads: CSVPCSLNGELFF. The CDR3 nucleotides are TGCAGCGTGCCCTGCAGTCTGAACGGGGAGCTGTTTTTT.